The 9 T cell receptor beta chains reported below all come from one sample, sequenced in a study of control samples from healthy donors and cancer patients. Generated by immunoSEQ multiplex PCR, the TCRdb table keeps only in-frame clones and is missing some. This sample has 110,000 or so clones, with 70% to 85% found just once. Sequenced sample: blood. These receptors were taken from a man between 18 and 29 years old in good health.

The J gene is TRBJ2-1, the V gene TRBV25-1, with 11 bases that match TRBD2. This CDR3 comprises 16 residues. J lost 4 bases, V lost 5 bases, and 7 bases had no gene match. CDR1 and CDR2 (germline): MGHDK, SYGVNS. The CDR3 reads CASSPITSGGYNEQFF. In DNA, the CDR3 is TGTGCCAGCAGTCCTATCACTAGCGGGGGTTACAATGAGCAGTTCTTC.

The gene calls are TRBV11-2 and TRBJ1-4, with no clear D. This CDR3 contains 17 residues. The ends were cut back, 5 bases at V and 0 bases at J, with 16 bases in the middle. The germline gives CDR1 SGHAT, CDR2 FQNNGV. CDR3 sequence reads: CASSPRASPSTNEKLFF. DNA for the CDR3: TGTGCCAGCAGCCCCCGGGCCAGCCCTTCAACTAATGAAAAACTGTTTTTT.

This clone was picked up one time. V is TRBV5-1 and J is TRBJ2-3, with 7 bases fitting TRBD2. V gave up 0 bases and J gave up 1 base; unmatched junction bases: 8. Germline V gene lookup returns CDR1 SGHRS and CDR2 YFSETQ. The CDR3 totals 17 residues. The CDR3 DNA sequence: TGCGCCAGCAGCTTGGTAGTGCGGGGGACCGGCACAGATACGCAGTATTTT. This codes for CASSLVVRGTGTDTQYF.

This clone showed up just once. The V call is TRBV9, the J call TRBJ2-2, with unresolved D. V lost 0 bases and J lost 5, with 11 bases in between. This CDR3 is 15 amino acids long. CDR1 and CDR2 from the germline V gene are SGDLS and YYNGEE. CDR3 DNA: TGTGCCAGCAGCGTAGAGGCAGGAAGAACCGGGGAGCTGTTTTTT. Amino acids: CASSVEAGRTGELFF. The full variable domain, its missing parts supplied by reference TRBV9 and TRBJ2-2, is DSGVTQTPKHLITATGQRVTLRCSPRSGDLSVYWYQQSLDQGLQFLIQYYNGEERAKGNILERFSAQQFPDLHSELNLSSLELGDSALYFCASSVEAGRTGELFFGEGSRLTVL.

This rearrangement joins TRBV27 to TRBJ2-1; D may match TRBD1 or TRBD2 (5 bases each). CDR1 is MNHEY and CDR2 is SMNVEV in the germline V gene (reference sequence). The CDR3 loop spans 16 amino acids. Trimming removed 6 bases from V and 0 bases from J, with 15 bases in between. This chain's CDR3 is CASSGTSLYSYNEQFF. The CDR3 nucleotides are TGTGCCAGCAGCGGGACGTCCTTGTACTCCTACAATGAGCAGTTCTTC.

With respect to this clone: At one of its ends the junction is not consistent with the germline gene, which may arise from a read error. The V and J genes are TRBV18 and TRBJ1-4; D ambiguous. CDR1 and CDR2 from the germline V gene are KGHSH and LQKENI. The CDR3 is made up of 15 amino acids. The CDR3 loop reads CASSPGLSTNEKLFF. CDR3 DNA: TGTGCCAGCTCACCAGGGCTTTCAACAAATGAAAAACTGTTTTTT. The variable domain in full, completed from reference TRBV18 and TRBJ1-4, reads NAGVMQNPRHLVRRRGQEARLRCSPMKGHSHVYWYRQLPEEGLKFMVYLQKENIIDESGMPKERFSAEFPKEGPSILRIQQVVRGDSAAYFCASSPGLSTNEKLFFGSGTQLSVL.

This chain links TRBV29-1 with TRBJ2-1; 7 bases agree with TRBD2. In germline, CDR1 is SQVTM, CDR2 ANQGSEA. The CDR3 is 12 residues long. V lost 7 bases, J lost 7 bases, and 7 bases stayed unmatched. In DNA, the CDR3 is TGCAGCGCCGCGGGGGTCTCGAATGAGCAGTTCTTC. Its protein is CSAAGVSNEQFF.

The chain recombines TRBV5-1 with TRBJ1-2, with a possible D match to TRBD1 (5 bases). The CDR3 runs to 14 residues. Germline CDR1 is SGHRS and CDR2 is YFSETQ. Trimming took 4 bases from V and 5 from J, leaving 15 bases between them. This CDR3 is CASSRGTLGYGYTF. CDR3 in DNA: TGCGCCAGCAGCCGGGGGACTCTGGGGTATGGCTACACCTTC.

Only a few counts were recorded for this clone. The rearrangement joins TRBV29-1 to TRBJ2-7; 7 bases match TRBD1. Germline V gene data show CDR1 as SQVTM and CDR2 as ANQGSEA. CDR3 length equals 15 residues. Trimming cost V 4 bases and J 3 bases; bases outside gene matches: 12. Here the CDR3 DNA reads TGCAGCGTTGCCAACCCGGGACAGAAGGGCTACGAGCAGTACTTC. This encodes CSVANPGQKGYEQYF.